Included here is one T cell receptor beta chain sequence, with context. Its antigen is not yet known. Base qualities are not provided; no much larger clone lies one nucleotide away. For sequencing of the TCRbeta CDR3 region, genomic DNA was extracted from the sorted cells. The immunoSEQ Assay was used for sequencing of TCRbeta CDR3 regions. Held by TCRdb, this immuneACCESS table contains in-frame sequences only and omits some clones. Under half of the omission traces to an unresolved V gene where checked; the cause of the rest is unknown. This sample comprises more than 70,000 clones, roughly 93% of them detected only once. 2.5% to 3.5% of the sample is taken by the ten largest. This specimen comes from a study of OX40 agonist ivuxolimab in advanced cancers. About the investigation overall: Ivuxolimab was an agonistic, fully human IgG2 monoclonal antibody directed against OX40 (CD134), a costimulatory receptor. Partial responses were achieved by three dose-escalation patients, of whom one had hepatocellular carcinoma and two had cutaneous melanoma. The paper covers the monotherapy dose-escalation part of the phase I ivuxolimab trial, which included N of about 50 patients. The purpose of peripheral TCRbeta sequencing was to test whether ivuxolimab changed TCR sequence diversity and led to clonal T-cell expansion. Intravenous ivuxolimab was administered to patients every 2 weeks at six dose levels: 0.01, 0.1, 0.3, 1.5, 3 and 10 mg/kg. Among the roughly 52 dose-escalation patients, around 20 had hepatocellular carcinoma, roughly 15 melanoma, 9 renal cell carcinoma and 9 head and neck cancer. A male proportion of 70% to 90% and a mean age of approximately 58 years, ranging from about 20 to 79, were recorded for the dose-escalation cohort. Patients were allowed to have had prior anti-PD-1, anti-PD-L1 or anti-CTLA-4 therapy, and around 37% of the dose-escalation patients had previously received checkpoint inhibitors. What the research found in general, with its limitations: The antigen specificity of the clonally expanded peripheral T cells was not determined. On average, CD8+ T cells showed more expanded clones than CD4+ T cells after ivuxolimab. In the 0.1-3.0 mg/kg groups, partial responders had among the lowest normalized peripheral clonal expansion, particularly in CD8+ T cells. Low levels of normalized T-cell clonal expansion were also shown by some nonresponding patients. Clonal expansion of both CD4+ and CD8+ blood T cells was observed from baseline to week 6 at doses 0.1 to 3.0 mg/kg.

Patients with a history of autoimmune disease or receiving systemic immunosuppression were excluded from the trial. Peripheral blood for TCR sequencing was collected from all dose cohorts at baseline, on cycle 4 day 1, and on cycle 7 day 1. Samples came from an open-label, multicenter, first-in-human phase I dose-escalation trial of ivuxolimab. The trial enrolled adults with locally advanced or metastatic head and neck squamous cell, hepatocellular, melanoma or renal cell carcinoma. Before TCR sequencing, CD4+ T cells and CD8+ T cells from peripheral blood were sorted into separate populations. From cysteine to phenylalanine, the CDR3 is 12 amino acids long. Just the 36-base CDR3 DNA is kept, in frame starting at base 1. Trimming costs V 4 bases and J 4 bases, and their ends lie 8 bases apart. CDR1 and CDR2 are read off the germline V gene (reference sequence) as SGHNT and YYREEE.

The sequence was obtained from an adult with an advanced solid tumor such as melanoma, head and neck, liver or kidney cancer. The sequence links TRBV5-4 to TRBJ1-2; the D segment cannot be called with confidence. The source material was CD4+ or CD8+ T cells sorted from blood, sampled in a trial of the OX40 agonist ivuxolimab. The CDR3 region has the sequence CASSIDFYGYTF. The sequenced DNA is TGTGCCAGCAGCATTGACTTCTATGGCTACACCTTC.